The clone carrying this TCR beta chain has a count of ten or more. This sample was taken from a study of T cells in Graves' hyperthyroidism and ophthalmopathy. The source material, RNA transcripts, was used to amplify TCR beta CDR3 regions. A first-round RT-PCR of the TCR CDR3 used the HTBI primer set. One entry per CDR3 protein, called by TCRdb with MiXCR from the multiplex PCR reads. The sample lists about half a million distinct CDR3 sequences; about 22% were seen once. Trimming left V 5 bases short and J 3 bases short, with 9 bases between. CDR1 and CDR2 from the germline V gene are SGHTA and FQGNSA. The CDR3 runs to 13 residues.

Sample: blood. The sequence derives from a woman between 65 and 79 years old with Graves' ophthalmopathy. The rearrangement uses TRBV7-2 and TRBJ2-3, with D unclear. This CDR3 is CASSPQVTDTQYF. CDR3 coding DNA: TGTGCCAGCAGCCCGCAGGTGACAGATACGCAGTATTTT.